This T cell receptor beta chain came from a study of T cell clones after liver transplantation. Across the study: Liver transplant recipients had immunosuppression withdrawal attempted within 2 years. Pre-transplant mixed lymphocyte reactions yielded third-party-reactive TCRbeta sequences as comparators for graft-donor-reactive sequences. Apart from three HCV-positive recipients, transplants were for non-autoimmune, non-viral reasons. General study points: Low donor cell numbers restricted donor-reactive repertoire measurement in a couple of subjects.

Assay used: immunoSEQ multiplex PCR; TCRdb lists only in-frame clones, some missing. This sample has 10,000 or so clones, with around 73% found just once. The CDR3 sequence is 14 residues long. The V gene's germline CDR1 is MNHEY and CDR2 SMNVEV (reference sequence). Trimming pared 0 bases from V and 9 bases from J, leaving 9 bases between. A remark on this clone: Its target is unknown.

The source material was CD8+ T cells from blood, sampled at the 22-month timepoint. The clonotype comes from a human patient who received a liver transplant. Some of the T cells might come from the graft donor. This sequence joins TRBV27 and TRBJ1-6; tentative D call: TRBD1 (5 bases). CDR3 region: CASSLSRGGSPLHF. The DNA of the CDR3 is TGTGCCAGCAGTTTATCTCGTGGGGGTTCACCCCTCCACTTT.